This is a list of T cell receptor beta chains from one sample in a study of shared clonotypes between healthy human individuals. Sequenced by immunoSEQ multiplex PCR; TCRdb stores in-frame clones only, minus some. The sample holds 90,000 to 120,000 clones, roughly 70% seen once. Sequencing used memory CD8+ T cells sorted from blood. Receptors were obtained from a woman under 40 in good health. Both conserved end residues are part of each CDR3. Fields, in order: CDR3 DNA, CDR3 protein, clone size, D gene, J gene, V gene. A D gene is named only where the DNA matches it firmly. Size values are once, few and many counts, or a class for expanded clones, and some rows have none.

cdr3_nt: TGTGCCAGCAGCGCCAGGGGGGACTCCTACGAGCAGTACTTC; cdr3_aa: CASSARGDSYEQYF; clone_size: .; d_call: .; j_call: TRBJ2-7; v_call: TRBV13
cdr3_nt: TGTGCCACCCGGGACAGCGAAGATACGCAGTATTTT; cdr3_aa: CATRDSEDTQYF; clone_size: .; d_call: TRBD1; j_call: TRBJ2-3; v_call: TRBV6-5
cdr3_nt: TGCGCCAGCAGCGGGACAGGAGGAGGCTACGAGCAGTACTTC; cdr3_aa: CASSGTGGGYEQYF; clone_size: .; d_call: TRBD1; j_call: TRBJ2-7; v_call: TRBV4-1
cdr3_nt: TGTGCCTGGAGTGTACGGGGGAATTCACCCCTCCACTTT; cdr3_aa: CAWSVRGNSPLHF; clone_size: .; d_call: .; j_call: TRBJ1-6; v_call: TRBV30
cdr3_nt: TGTGCCAGCAGTGGAGCCGGGACAGAAGGACGGAGCTCCCTTTACGAGCAGTACTTC; cdr3_aa: CASSGAGTEGRSSLYEQYF; clone_size: .; d_call: TRBD1; j_call: TRBJ2-7; v_call: TRBV6-1
cdr3_nt: TGTGCCAGCAGTTCGAGCCCCGAAGGGGCCACTGAAGCTTTCTTT; cdr3_aa: CASSSSPEGATEAFF; clone_size: .; d_call: .; j_call: TRBJ1-1; v_call: TRBV6-4
cdr3_nt: TGTGCCAGCAGCGTAGTTAGGGGCAATGAGCAGTTCTTC; cdr3_aa: CASSVVRGNEQFF; clone_size: .; d_call: .; j_call: TRBJ2-1; v_call: TRBV9
cdr3_nt: TGCGCCAGCAGCCAAGATAATTACAGGAAGGGGTACGAGCAGTACTTC; cdr3_aa: CASSQDNYRKGYEQYF; clone_size: .; d_call: .; j_call: TRBJ2-7; v_call: TRBV4-1
cdr3_nt: TGTGCCAGCAGCTTAGATGATGACAACTATGGCTACACCTTC; cdr3_aa: CASSLDDDNYGYTF; clone_size: .; d_call: .; j_call: TRBJ1-2; v_call: TRBV11-2
cdr3_nt: TGTGCCAGCTCACCGACAGGGGGAGGAATGTTGGAGCCCCAGCATTTT; cdr3_aa: CASSPTGGGMLEPQHF; clone_size: .; d_call: TRBD1; j_call: TRBJ1-5; v_call: TRBV18
cdr3_nt: TGTGCCTGGGGGAGCGCCGGGGCCCTATACGGGGAGCTGTTTTTT; cdr3_aa: CAWGSAGALYGELFF; clone_size: .; d_call: .; j_call: TRBJ2-2; v_call: TRBV30
cdr3_nt: TGTGCCACCAGCAGAGATCTGCGTGGTGAGCAGTTCTTC; cdr3_aa: CATSRDLRGEQFF; clone_size: .; d_call: .; j_call: TRBJ2-1; v_call: TRBV15
cdr3_nt: TGTGCCAGCAGTTACGGGGACAGGGCTGGGGCCAACGTCCTGACTTTC; cdr3_aa: CASSYGDRAGANVLTF; clone_size: few; d_call: TRBD1; j_call: TRBJ2-6; v_call: TRBV28
cdr3_nt: TGTGCCAGCAGCGTAGCTGTTGAGAGCCAAAACATTCAGTACTTC; cdr3_aa: CASSVAVESQNIQYF; clone_size: .; d_call: .; j_call: TRBJ2-4; v_call: TRBV9
cdr3_nt: TGTGCCAGCAGTTTATCCCCAATGCCAGGGGTTGTCGAAGCTTTCTTT; cdr3_aa: CASSLSPMPGVVEAFF; clone_size: .; d_call: .; j_call: TRBJ1-1; v_call: TRBV27
cdr3_nt: TGTGCCAGCAGTACTCTGGAGGGGGGTCTCTCTGGGGCCAACGTCCTGACTTTC; cdr3_aa: CASSTLEGGLSGANVLTF; clone_size: once; d_call: .; j_call: TRBJ2-6; v_call: TRBV28
cdr3_nt: TGTGCCAGCAGCTTGGCGGGGACAGGGTACAATGAGCAGTTCTTC; cdr3_aa: CASSLAGTGYNEQFF; clone_size: .; d_call: TRBD1; j_call: TRBJ2-1; v_call: TRBV5-5
cdr3_nt: TGTGCCAGCAGGACTAGCGGGGATACGCAGTATTTT; cdr3_aa: CASRTSGDTQYF; clone_size: .; d_call: TRBD2; j_call: TRBJ2-3; v_call: TRBV5-8
cdr3_nt: TGTGCCAGCAGTTTCTTCTACCTTCGCAGGTCCTACGAGCAGTACTTC; cdr3_aa: CASSFFYLRRSYEQYF; clone_size: .; d_call: .; j_call: TRBJ2-7; v_call: TRBV28
cdr3_nt: TGTGCCAGCAGCGTTTGGCCAGGGGGCTCAATCACTGAAGCTTTCTTT; cdr3_aa: CASSVWPGGSITEAFF; clone_size: few; d_call: TRBD1; j_call: TRBJ1-1; v_call: TRBV9
cdr3_nt: TGTGCCAGCAGACCTCCGTGGGAAGCCACTGAAGCTTTCTTT; cdr3_aa: CASRPPWEATEAFF; clone_size: few; d_call: .; j_call: TRBJ1-1; v_call: TRBV2
cdr3_nt: TGTGCCAGCAGCCAAGATACCGGGACAGGGCCAGATACGCAGTATTTT; cdr3_aa: CASSQDTGTGPDTQYF; clone_size: .; d_call: TRBD1; j_call: TRBJ2-3; v_call: TRBV5-4
cdr3_nt: TGTGCCAGCAGTTTACGTGGGAGGGCCGATGAGCAGTTCTTC; cdr3_aa: CASSLRGRADEQFF; clone_size: .; d_call: TRBD2; j_call: TRBJ2-1; v_call: TRBV27
cdr3_nt: TGTGCCAGCAGACCGGGGACAGGGCATCAGCCCCAGCATTTT; cdr3_aa: CASRPGTGHQPQHF; clone_size: .; d_call: TRBD1; j_call: TRBJ1-5; v_call: TRBV28
cdr3_nt: TGTGCCAGCAGTTGGGGCACCGGGGAGCTGTTTTTT; cdr3_aa: CASSWGTGELFF; clone_size: .; d_call: .; j_call: TRBJ2-2; v_call: TRBV27
cdr3_nt: TGTGCCAGCAGCTGGGGGCTAAACACTGAAGCTTTCTTT; cdr3_aa: CASSWGLNTEAFF; clone_size: once; d_call: .; j_call: TRBJ1-1; v_call: TRBV27
cdr3_nt: TGTGCCATCAGTGACTCCGGACAGGCCTCTGGGGCCAACGTCCTGACTTTC; cdr3_aa: CAISDSGQASGANVLTF; clone_size: .; d_call: TRBD1; j_call: TRBJ2-6; v_call: TRBV10-3
cdr3_nt: TGTGCCAGCAGTGAATATCTGCCAAATGAGCAGTTCTTC; cdr3_aa: CASSEYLPNEQFF; clone_size: .; d_call: .; j_call: TRBJ2-1; v_call: TRBV25-1
cdr3_nt: TGTGCCAGCAGCGCGTGGTCTAGCGGGAGGGGGTCGAATGAGCAGTTCTTC; cdr3_aa: CASSAWSSGRGSNEQFF; clone_size: .; d_call: TRBD2; j_call: TRBJ2-1; v_call: TRBV11-3
cdr3_nt: TGTGCCAGCAGCGAAAAATCATACACCGGGGAGCTGTTTTTT; cdr3_aa: CASSEKSYTGELFF; clone_size: .; d_call: .; j_call: TRBJ2-2; v_call: TRBV7-9
cdr3_nt: TGTGCCAGCAGTTTCGTCGAGGGGAGGGATGAGCAGTTCTTC; cdr3_aa: CASSFVEGRDEQFF; clone_size: .; d_call: TRBD2; j_call: TRBJ2-1; v_call: TRBV27
cdr3_nt: TGTGCCAGCAGGACAAGGGCAACTAATGAAAAACTGTTTTTT; cdr3_aa: CASRTRATNEKLFF; clone_size: .; d_call: .; j_call: TRBJ1-4; v_call: TRBV7-9
cdr3_nt: TGTGCCAGTAGTATAGATCCCGGGGAGCAGTTCTTC; cdr3_aa: CASSIDPGEQFF; clone_size: .; d_call: .; j_call: TRBJ2-1; v_call: TRBV19
cdr3_nt: TGTGCCAGCAGTGCGCGGGAGAGGGACGAGCAGTACTTC; cdr3_aa: CASSARERDEQYF; clone_size: .; d_call: TRBD2; j_call: TRBJ2-7; v_call: TRBV6-4
cdr3_nt: TGTGCCAGCAGTAACGAGGGACTAGCGGGTCACTCCTACAATGAGCAGTTCTTC; cdr3_aa: CASSNEGLAGHSYNEQFF; clone_size: .; d_call: TRBD2; j_call: TRBJ2-1; v_call: TRBV28
cdr3_nt: TGTGCCAGCAGGTCTACCGGGACAGGGGAGCGGGGTAATCAGCCCCAGCATTTT; cdr3_aa: CASRSTGTGERGNQPQHF; clone_size: .; d_call: TRBD1; j_call: TRBJ1-5; v_call: TRBV28
cdr3_nt: TGTGCCAGCAGCGAGACTAGGGGTCCCTACGAGCAGTACTTC; cdr3_aa: CASSETRGPYEQYF; clone_size: once; d_call: .; j_call: TRBJ2-7; v_call: TRBV7-9
cdr3_nt: TGTGCCTCCAACGACATCGATCTATCTAGCGGGAGGGTAGAGACCCAGTACTTC; cdr3_aa: CASNDIDLSSGRVETQYF; clone_size: .; d_call: TRBD2; j_call: TRBJ2-5; v_call: TRBV30
cdr3_nt: TGTGCCAGCAGCCATCGGACAGCATCCTCCTACGAGCAGTACTTC; cdr3_aa: CASSHRTASSYEQYF; clone_size: .; d_call: .; j_call: TRBJ2-7; v_call: TRBV9
cdr3_nt: TGTGCCAGCACCCCGGACCTTTCCGGAAACACCATATATTTT; cdr3_aa: CASTPDLSGNTIYF; clone_size: .; d_call: .; j_call: TRBJ1-3; v_call: TRBV27
cdr3_nt: TGTGCCAGCAGCTTCTTTACAGGGTTCACCGGGGAGCTGTTTTTT; cdr3_aa: CASSFFTGFTGELFF; clone_size: .; d_call: .; j_call: TRBJ2-2; v_call: TRBV11-2
cdr3_nt: TGCGCCAGCAATTCGGGCGTCGTTGGGAACACTGAAGCTTTCTTT; cdr3_aa: CASNSGVVGNTEAFF; clone_size: .; d_call: .; j_call: TRBJ1-1; v_call: TRBV10-1
cdr3_nt: TGTGCCAGCAGGCGGACAGTGAACACTGAAGCTTTCTTT; cdr3_aa: CASRRTVNTEAFF; clone_size: .; d_call: .; j_call: TRBJ1-1; v_call: TRBV28
cdr3_nt: TGTGCCAGCAGTGATCCCCCGGGGGATGGGGACAATGAGCAGTTCTTC; cdr3_aa: CASSDPPGDGDNEQFF; clone_size: .; d_call: .; j_call: TRBJ2-1; v_call: TRBV25-1
cdr3_nt: TGCGCCAGCAGATCGGGACTAGCGGGAGGGAAGGATGAGCAGTTCTTC; cdr3_aa: CASRSGLAGGKDEQFF; clone_size: once; d_call: TRBD2; j_call: TRBJ2-1; v_call: TRBV5-1
cdr3_nt: TGTGCCAGCAGCTTCACAGGGTACACAGATACGCAGTATTTT; cdr3_aa: CASSFTGYTDTQYF; clone_size: .; d_call: .; j_call: TRBJ2-3; v_call: TRBV13
cdr3_nt: TGTGCCAGCAGTAAGGCCCAACAAACGGGGGGCTACACCTTC; cdr3_aa: CASSKAQQTGGYTF; clone_size: .; d_call: .; j_call: TRBJ1-2; v_call: TRBV2
cdr3_nt: TGTGCCAGCAGTTCAGAAGTTCCCGGGACTAGCTTCGGGGGTGAGCAGTTCTTC; cdr3_aa: CASSSEVPGTSFGGEQFF; clone_size: .; d_call: TRBD2; j_call: TRBJ2-1; v_call: TRBV27
cdr3_nt: TGTGCCAGCAGAACTCAGGGGGCAGGCGAAAAACTGTTTTTT; cdr3_aa: CASRTQGAGEKLFF; clone_size: many; d_call: TRBD1; j_call: TRBJ1-4; v_call: TRBV5-6
cdr3_nt: TGTGCCAGCATCCTCTTAACCGGGACAAACAATGAGCAGTTCTTC; cdr3_aa: CASILLTGTNNEQFF; clone_size: .; d_call: .; j_call: TRBJ2-1; v_call: TRBV27
cdr3_nt: TGTGCCAGCAGCTTAGGGACCTCCGAGCAGTACTTC; cdr3_aa: CASSLGTSEQYF; clone_size: .; d_call: .; j_call: TRBJ2-7; v_call: TRBV7-9
cdr3_nt: TGTGCCAGCAGCCCCAAGACAGGGTTCTCCTACAATGAGCAGTTCTTC; cdr3_aa: CASSPKTGFSYNEQFF; clone_size: .; d_call: TRBD1; j_call: TRBJ2-1; v_call: TRBV5-6
cdr3_nt: TGTGCCAGCTCACCCGCGGCAGATACGCAGTATTTT; cdr3_aa: CASSPAADTQYF; clone_size: .; d_call: .; j_call: TRBJ2-3; v_call: TRBV18
cdr3_nt: TGCGCCAGCAGCCTAATGAGCTCCCGCGTTTCCACTGAAGCTTTCTTT; cdr3_aa: CASSLMSSRVSTEAFF; clone_size: .; d_call: .; j_call: TRBJ1-1; v_call: TRBV4-1